This T cell receptor beta chain comes out of a study of blood T cell repertoires in COVID-19. Study overall: Spain, Italy and the United States supplied samples that represented acute and convalescent COVID-19. PBMCs, B-cell-depleted T cells, or T cells provided the cDNA or gDNA that made up the material.

CDR1 SQVTM and CDR2 ANQGSEA come from the germline V gene. The V segment lost 7 bases and the J segment 0 bases; nucleotides outside the gene matches: 7. The CDR3 has 14 residues. As handled by the study authors: Amplification of reference gene primers provided the estimated nucleated cell counts. Assay: immunoSEQ multiplex PCR; the TCRdb copy retains only in-frame clones and omits some. V and J calls and clone size are given by that table; D and trimming were obtained from the DNA. The table lists about 74,000 clones, about 91% of them singletons, with more than 1.5% in the top ten. The chain has TRBV29-1 and TRBJ2-5; TRBD2 aligns across 8 bases. Sequenced: peripheral blood. This sequence originates from a woman at least 80 years old with active or convalescent COVID-19. CDR3 in DNA: TGCAGCGCCGATCCGGGAGGGAACCAAGAGACCCAGTACTTC. Its translation is CSADPGGNQETQYF.